This is a list of T cell receptor beta chains from one sample in a study of cytomegalovirus exposure and HLA in healthy donors. The table came from immunoSEQ multiplex PCR; TCRdb's copy has only in-frame clones and leaves some out. The table counts some 110,000 clones; 1% lies in the top ten. The specimen was PBMCs. The receptors come from a man aged 18 to 35 in good health and CMV-seronegative. CDR3s include the opening cysteine and the closing phenylalanine or tryptophan. A D gene is named only where the DNA matches it firmly.

-,TRBJ1-4,TRBV18,CASSPPSSEKLFF,TGTGCCAGCTCACCACCTAGCTCGGAGAAACTGTTTTTT
-,TRBJ1-1,TRBV2,CAITIGPEAFF,TGTGCCATAACGATTGGCCCTGAAGCTTTCTTT
TRBD2,TRBJ2-2,TRBV10-1,CASSETSGGRDGELFF,TGCGCCAGCAGTGAGACTAGCGGGGGTCGGGACGGGGAGCTGTTTTTT
TRBD2,TRBJ2-3,TRBV19,CASSEERGSTDTQYF,TGTGCCAGTAGCGAGGAGCGGGGGAGCACAGATACGCAGTATTTT
-,TRBJ2-1,TRBV5-6,CASSPEDGLAYNEQFF,TGTGCCAGCAGCCCAGAGGACGGACTTGCCTACAATGAGCAGTTCTTC
TRBD1,TRBJ1-2,TRBV29-1,CSVRGTALNYGYTF,TGCAGCGTTAGAGGGACAGCCCTTAACTATGGCTACACCTTC
TRBD1,TRBJ1-2,TRBV30,CAWIRTGATNYGYTF,TGTGCCTGGATTAGGACAGGGGCAACTAACTATGGCTACACCTTC
-,TRBJ1-1,TRBV7-9,CASSEWDTTMAFF,TGTGCCAGCAGCGAGTGGGACACAACGATGGCTTTCTTT
TRBD2,TRBJ2-3,TRBV5-4,CASSFSGTSTDTQYF,TGTGCCAGCAGCTTCAGCGGGACGAGCACAGATACGCAGTATTTT
-,TRBJ2-5,TRBV10-3,CAISRGTPEETQYF,TGTGCCATCAGCCGCGGGACTCCCGAGGAGACCCAGTACTTC
-,TRBJ1-6,TRBV27,CASSLSSQGRPYNSPLHF,TGTGCCAGCAGTTTATCGTCCCAGGGGCGTCCCTATAATTCACCCCTCCACTTT
TRBD1,TRBJ2-7,TRBV9,CASSVGTGGGNGDEQYF,TGTGCCAGCAGCGTAGGGACAGGGGGTGGAAATGGGGACGAGCAGTACTTC
TRBD1,TRBJ1-2,TRBV5-1,CASSDTGGPTHGYTF,TGCGCCAGCAGCGACACAGGGGGCCCTACTCATGGCTACACCTTC
-,TRBJ1-4,TRBV6-6,CASSYVREKLFF,TGTGCCAGCAGTTACGTACGGGAAAAACTGTTTTTT